The 9 T cell receptor beta chains below come from one sample, sequenced in a study of cytomegalovirus exposure and HLA in healthy donors. PCR employed 60 Vbeta and 13 Jbeta primers. TCRdb's table, derived via immunoSEQ multiplex PCR, lists solely in-frame clones and lacks some. The sample lists fewer than 60,000 clones; about 50% were seen once. The sequenced sample consisted of PBMCs. Receptors were obtained from a human donor in good health.

The chain uses TRBV2 and TRBJ2-7; D may be TRBD2 (6 bases). V gave up 1 base and J gave up 5 bases, with 9 bases separating them. CDR3 length equals 13 residues. Looked up from germline, CDR1 is SNHLY and CDR2 is FYNNEI. CDR3 sequence (DNA): TGTGCCAGCAGTGAAGTTGGAGGGGACGAGCAGTACTTC. This gives the protein CASSEVGGDEQYF.

Note on this clone: The junction and the germline gene differ at one end; a read error may be behind it. The chain uses TRBV5-4 and TRBJ1-2; the match to TRBD1 covers 8 bases. This CDR3 spans 14 amino acids. CDR1 SGHNT and CDR2 YYREEE come from the germline V gene (reference sequence). The CDR3 reads CASSSRDRSAGYPF. Written as DNA, the CDR3 is TGTGCCAGCAGCAGCCGGGACAGGTCTGCTGGCTACCCCTTC.

The CDR3 here is CASSPGTSDDEQFF. In DNA, the CDR3 is TGCGCCAGCAGCCCCGGGACTAGCGACGATGAGCAGTTCTTC. The chain employs TRBV5-1 and TRBJ2-1; 10 bases line up with TRBD2. CDR3 length equals 14 residues. Germline V gene sequence: CDR1 SGHRS, CDR2 YFSETQ. Losses at the gene ends were 4 bases for V and 8 bases for J; bases not matched to a gene: 6.

To note about this clone: The germline gene is not matched at one end of the junction; a read error may be the cause. V and J are TRBV6-5 and TRBJ1-2; 8 bases are a match to TRBD1. The CDR3 runs 15 residues. Germline V lookup: CDR1 MNHEY, CDR2 SVGAGI. The CDR3 here is CASSFTTGANYGYPF. In nucleotides, the CDR3 is TGTGCCAGCAGTTTTACGACAGGGGCTAACTATGGCTACCCCTTC.

This chain uses TRBV5-4 with TRBJ2-2; 7 bases match TRBD1. The CDR3 is 16 amino acids. Per germline, CDR1 SGHNT and CDR2 YYREEE (reference sequence). Trimming removed 4 bases from V and 4 bases from J; junction bases left unmatched: 10. DNA for the CDR3: TGTGCCAGCAGCCCCCAGACAGGGCCAACCACCGGGGAGCTGTTTTTT. Translation: CASSPQTGPTTGELFF.

This clone was counted between two and nine times. J is TRBJ2-1 and V is TRBV30; 11 nucleotides line up with TRBD1. Germline lookup yields CDR1 GTSNPN and CDR2 SVGIG (reference sequence). The CDR3 is made up of 16 amino acids. V was clipped by 2 bases and J by 3 bases; unmatched bases: 6. The CDR3 region has the DNA TGTGCCTGGAGTCACGGACAGGGGGCTATCTACAATGAGCAGTTCTTC. Its translation: CAWSHGQGAIYNEQFF.

This clone was observed a few times. V and J are TRBV7-6 and TRBJ2-5; D gene ambiguous. Germline values: CDR1 SGHVS, CDR2 FNYEAQ. V was cut by 3 bases and J by 5 bases, with 19 bases left in between. The CDR3 length is 16 residues. CDR3 sequence (DNA): TGTGCCAGCAGCTTCATGGTCGACATTCTTGGGGAGACCCAGTACTTC. Translating gives CASSFMVDILGETQYF.

The V call is TRBV5-1, the J call TRBJ1-5; D is uncertain. Trimming took 4 bases from V and 3 from J, leaving 11 bases between them. In germline, CDR1 is SGHRS, CDR2 YFSETQ. The CDR3 contains 14 residues. This CDR3 is CASSIGLNNQPQHF. Written as DNA, the CDR3 is TGCGCCAGCAGCATAGGACTAAACAATCAGCCCCAGCATTTT. Together with reference TRBV5-1 and TRBJ1-5, the CDR3 gives the full variable domain: KAGVTQTPRYLIKTRGQQVTLSCSPISGHRSVSWYQQTPGQGLQFLFEYFSETQRNKGNFPGRFSGRQFSNSRSEMNVSTLELGDSALYLCASSIGLNNQPQHFGDGTRLSIL.

This clone was found a few times. This chain connects TRBV4-2 to TRBJ2-7, with D possibly TRBD1 on 6 matching bases. The V and J ends lost 4 bases and 3 bases respectively, with 10 bases between them. The CDR3 runs 13 residues. Germline lookup yields CDR1 LGHNA and CDR2 YNFKEQ. The CDR3 DNA is TGTGCCAGCAGCCTAGGACAGTTCTACGAGCAGTACTTC. Residues: CASSLGQFYEQYF.